Shown below are 5 T cell receptor beta chains from a single sample sequenced in a study of blood T cell repertoires in COVID-19. Profiled with immunoSEQ multiplex PCR; TCRdb holds only in-frame clones, not every one. Of under 250,000 clones in the sample, around 88% were seen once. Material: peripheral blood. The receptors come from a man older than 75 with acute or convalescent COVID-19.

This chain connects TRBV4-1 to TRBJ1-2; D is unresolved. V was shortened by 4 bases and J by 5 bases, with 14 bases between the two germline ends. Germline assignment: CDR1 MGHRA and CDR2 YSYEKL. The CDR3 totals 14 residues. DNA of the CDR3: TGCGCCAGCAGCCTTGACACTCTCAGATATGGCTACACCTTC. Amino acids: CASSLDTLRYGYTF.

The chain employs TRBV6-6 and TRBJ1-5; D is unresolved. Trimming pared 7 bases from V and 0 bases from J, leaving 10 bases between. Per the germline V gene, CDR1 is MNHNY and CDR2 is SVGAGI (reference sequence). This CDR3 is built from 14 residues. This CDR3 reads CASKVTGSNQPQHF. The CDR3 DNA is TGTGCCAGCAAGGTGACGGGTAGCAATCAGCCCCAGCATTTT.

V usage is TRBV7-2 and J usage is TRBJ2-7; 9 bases line up with TRBD2. Germline trimming cut 1 base from V and 5 bases from J; bases unmatched to any gene: 6. CDR3 length: 15 residues. Looked up from germline, CDR1 is SGHTA and CDR2 is FQGNSA. For the CDR3, the DNA is TGTGCCAGCAGCTTAGATAGCGGGAGAGGGAACGAGCAGTACTTC. Protein product: CASSLDSGRGNEQYF. Full variable domain (rest looked up from reference TRBV7-2 and TRBJ2-7): GAGVSQSPSNKVTEKGKDVELRCDPISGHTALYWYRQSLGQGLEFLIYFQGNSAPDKSGLPSDRFSAERTGGSVSTLTIQRTQQEDSAVYLCASSLDSGRGNEQYFGPGTRLTVT.

The rearrangement links TRBV15 to TRBJ1-1, with TRBD1 matching 9 bases. V was clipped by 4 bases and J by 2 bases; unmatched bases: 5. The CDR3 is 15 amino acids. Germline assignment: CDR1 LNHNV and CDR2 YYDKDF (reference sequence). The CDR3 nucleotides read TGTGCCACCAGCACGAGACAGGGGGGAAACACTGAAGCTTTCTTT. Protein: CATSTRQGGNTEAFF.

This clone appeared once. The chain couples TRBV3-1 (or the pseudogene TRBV3-2) to TRBJ2-2, with TRBD2 as a possible D gene (6 bases). CDR1 LGHDT and CDR2 YNNKEL come from the germline V gene (reference sequence). V lost 5 bases and J lost 0, with 10 bases in between. The length of the CDR3 is 15 residues. CDR3 sequence reads: CASSKDYSNTGELFF. The CDR3 bases are TGTGCCAGCAGCAAGGACTATTCGAACACCGGGGAGCTGTTTTTT.